The entry below gives a single T cell receptor beta chain sequence along with its context. The entry originates in a study of cytomegalovirus exposure and HLA in healthy donors. Sequencing was performed with immunoSEQ multiplex PCR; in TCRdb, only in-frame clones are kept and a portion is missing. The table has some 110,000 clones, 80% to 90% seen once; the top ten hold approximately 4.5%. The sample consisted of PBMCs. This clonotype was sampled from a man between 18 and 35 years old in good health and CMV-seropositive.

The CDR3 sequence: CASRRNRGLSYNEQFF. As DNA, the CDR3 is TGTGCCAGCAGACGAAACAGGGGGCTATCCTACAATGAGCAGTTCTTC. This chain connects TRBV6-6 to TRBJ2-1, with 9 bases that match TRBD1. The ends lost 6 bases at V and 1 base at J; junction bases unmatched: 7. The CDR3 has 16 residues. Germline-derived CDR1 and CDR2 are MNHNY and SVGAGI (reference sequence).